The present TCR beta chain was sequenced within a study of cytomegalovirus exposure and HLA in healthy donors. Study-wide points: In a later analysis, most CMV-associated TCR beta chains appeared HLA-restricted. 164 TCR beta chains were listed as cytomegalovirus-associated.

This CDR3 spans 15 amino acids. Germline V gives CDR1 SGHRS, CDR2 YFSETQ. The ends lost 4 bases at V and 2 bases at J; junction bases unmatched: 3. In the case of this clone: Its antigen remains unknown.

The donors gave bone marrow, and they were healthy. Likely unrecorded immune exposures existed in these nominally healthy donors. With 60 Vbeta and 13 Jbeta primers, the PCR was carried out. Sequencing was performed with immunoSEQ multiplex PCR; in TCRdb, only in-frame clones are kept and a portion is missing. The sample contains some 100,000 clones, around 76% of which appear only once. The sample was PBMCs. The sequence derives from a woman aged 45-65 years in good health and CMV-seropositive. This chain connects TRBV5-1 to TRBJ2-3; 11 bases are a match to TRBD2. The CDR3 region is CASSLAGGHTDTQYF. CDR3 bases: TGCGCCAGCAGCCTAGCGGGGGGCCACACAGATACGCAGTATTTT.